This TCR beta chain was recovered during a study of blood T cell repertoires in COVID-19. This CDR3 is built from 14 residues. Per the germline V gene, CDR1 is MNHEY and CDR2 is SVGEGT. With 4 bases removed from V and 9 bases from J, the gap between germline ends came to 16 bases. As handled by the study authors: Counts of nucleated cells, estimated from reference gene primer amplification, were obtained. Produced via immunoSEQ multiplex PCR; TCRdb's table is partial and in-frame only. Clonal size and the V and J genes are those of that table, whereas D and trimming came from the DNA. The sample holds some 300,000 clones, less than 90% seen once. Enrolled during active infection, Seattle patients were then followed longitudinally.

Sequencing used peripheral blood. This receptor was taken from a woman in her seventies with COVID-19, enrolled during active disease. The chain joins TRBV6-2 or TRBV6-3 to TRBJ2-1; D may be TRBD1 (6 bases). Here the CDR3 DNA reads TGTGCCAGCAGTTTACAGGGCCGTGGCGTTGAGCAGTTCTTC. Translated, it gives CASSLQGRGVEQFF.